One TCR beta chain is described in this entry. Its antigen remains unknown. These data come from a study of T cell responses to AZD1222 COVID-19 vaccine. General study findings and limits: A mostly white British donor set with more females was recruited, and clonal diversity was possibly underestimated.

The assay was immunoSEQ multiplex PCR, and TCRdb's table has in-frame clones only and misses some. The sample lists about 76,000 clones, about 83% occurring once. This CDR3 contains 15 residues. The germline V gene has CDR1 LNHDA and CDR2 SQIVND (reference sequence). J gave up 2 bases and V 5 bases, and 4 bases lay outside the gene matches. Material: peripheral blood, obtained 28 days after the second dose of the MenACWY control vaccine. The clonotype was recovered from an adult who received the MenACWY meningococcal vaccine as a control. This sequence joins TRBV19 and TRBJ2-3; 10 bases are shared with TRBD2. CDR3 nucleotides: TGTGCCAGTAGTCCAGGGACTAGCGCCACAGATACGCAGTATTTT. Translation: CASSPGTSATDTQYF.